This T cell receptor (beta chain) was sequenced in a study of OX40 agonist ivuxolimab in advanced cancers. At the level of the study: Participants could have had prior anti-PD-1, anti-PD-L1 or anti-CTLA-4 therapy, and around 40% had some.

Sequenced by immunoSEQ multiplex PCR; TCRdb stores in-frame clones only, minus some. The sample consists of about 51,000 clones, around 73% of them appearing once. The CDR3 contains 13 residues. The V and J ends lost 0 bases and 6 bases respectively, with 9 bases between them. Germline CDR1 MNHNS, CDR2 SASEGT. About this clone: The antigen is undetermined.

Broader study findings: Expansion of clones was among the lowest in partial responders at 0.1-3.0 mg/kg. Within 6 weeks, CD4+ and CD8+ blood T cells expanded clonally at 0.1 to 3.0 mg/kg. Compared with CD4+, CD8+ T cells on average had more expanded clones.

This TCR came from an adult with an advanced solid tumor such as melanoma, head and neck, liver or kidney cancer. This chain links TRBV6-1 with TRBJ2-7; D gene uncertain. Sequenced here: CD4+ or CD8+ T cells sorted from blood, sampled in a trial of the OX40 agonist ivuxolimab. For the CDR3, the DNA is TGTGCCAGCAGTGAAGCGAGGAGTTCCGAGCAGTACTTC. It yields the protein CASSEARSSEQYF.